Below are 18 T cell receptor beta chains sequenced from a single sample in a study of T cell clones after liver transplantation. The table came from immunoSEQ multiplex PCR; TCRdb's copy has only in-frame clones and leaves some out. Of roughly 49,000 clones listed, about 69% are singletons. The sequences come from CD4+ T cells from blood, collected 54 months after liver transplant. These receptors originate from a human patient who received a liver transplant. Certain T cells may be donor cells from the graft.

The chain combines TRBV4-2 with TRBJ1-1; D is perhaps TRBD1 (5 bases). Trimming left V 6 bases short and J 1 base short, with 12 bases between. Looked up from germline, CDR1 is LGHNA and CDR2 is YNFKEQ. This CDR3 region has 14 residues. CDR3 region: CASRYGGTNTEAFF. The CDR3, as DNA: TGTGCCAGCAGGTACGGGGGGACGAACACTGAAGCTTTCTTT.

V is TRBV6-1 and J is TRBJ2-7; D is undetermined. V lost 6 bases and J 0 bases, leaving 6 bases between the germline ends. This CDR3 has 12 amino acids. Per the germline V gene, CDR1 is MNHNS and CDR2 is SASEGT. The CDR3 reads CASSHTSYEQYF. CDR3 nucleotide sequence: TGTGCCAGCAGCCACACCTCCTACGAGCAGTACTTC.

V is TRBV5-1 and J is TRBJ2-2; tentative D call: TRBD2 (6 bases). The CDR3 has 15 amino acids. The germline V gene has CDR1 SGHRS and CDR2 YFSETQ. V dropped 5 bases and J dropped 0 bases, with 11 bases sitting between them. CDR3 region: CASSLEGPNTGELFF. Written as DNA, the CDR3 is TGCGCCAGCAGTCTGGAGGGCCCGAACACCGGGGAGCTGTTTTTT.

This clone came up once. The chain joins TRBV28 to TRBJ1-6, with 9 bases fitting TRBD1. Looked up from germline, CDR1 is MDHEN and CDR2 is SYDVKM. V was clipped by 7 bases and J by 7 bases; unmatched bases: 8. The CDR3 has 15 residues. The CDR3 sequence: CASTAGDRVNSPLHF. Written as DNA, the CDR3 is TGTGCCAGCACAGCAGGGGACAGGGTGAATTCACCCCTCCACTTT.

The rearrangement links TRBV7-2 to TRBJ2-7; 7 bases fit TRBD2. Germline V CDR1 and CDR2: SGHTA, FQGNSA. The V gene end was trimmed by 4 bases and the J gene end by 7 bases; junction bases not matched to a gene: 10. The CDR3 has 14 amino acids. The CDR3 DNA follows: TGTGCCAGCAGCTCGCCAGCGGGGTCTTTGGAGCAGTACTTC. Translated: CASSSPAGSLEQYF.

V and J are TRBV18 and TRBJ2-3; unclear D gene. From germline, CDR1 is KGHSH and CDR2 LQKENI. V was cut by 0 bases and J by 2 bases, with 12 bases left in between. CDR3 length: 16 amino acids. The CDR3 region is CASSPPRSGFTDTQYF. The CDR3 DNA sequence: TGTGCCAGCTCACCACCGCGATCAGGTTTCACAGATACGCAGTATTTT. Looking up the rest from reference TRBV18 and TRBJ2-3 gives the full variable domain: NAGVMQNPRHLVRRRGQEARLRCSPMKGHSHVYWYRQLPEEGLKFMVYLQKENIIDESGMPKERFSAEFPKEGPSILRIQQVVRGDSAAYFCASSPPRSGFTDTQYFGPGTRLTVL.

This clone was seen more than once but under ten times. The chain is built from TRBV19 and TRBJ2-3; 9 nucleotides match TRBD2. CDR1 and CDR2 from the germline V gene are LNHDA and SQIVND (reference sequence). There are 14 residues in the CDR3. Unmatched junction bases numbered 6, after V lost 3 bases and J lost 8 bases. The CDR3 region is CASSIGSGGSTQYF. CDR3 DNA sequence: TGTGCCAGTAGTATCGGTAGCGGGGGAAGTACGCAGTATTTT.

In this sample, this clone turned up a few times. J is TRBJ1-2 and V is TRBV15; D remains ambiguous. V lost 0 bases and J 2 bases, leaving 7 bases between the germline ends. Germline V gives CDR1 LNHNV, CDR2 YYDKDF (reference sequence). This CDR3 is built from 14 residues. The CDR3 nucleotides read TGTGCCACCAGCAGAGATGGGTCGAACTATGGCTACACCTTC. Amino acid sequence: CATSRDGSNYGYTF.

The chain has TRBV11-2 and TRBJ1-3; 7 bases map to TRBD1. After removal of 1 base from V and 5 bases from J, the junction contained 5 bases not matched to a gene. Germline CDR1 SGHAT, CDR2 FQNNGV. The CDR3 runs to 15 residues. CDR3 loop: CASSLVDRVRNTIYF. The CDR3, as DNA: TGTGCCAGCAGCTTAGTCGACAGGGTGAGAAACACCATATATTTT.

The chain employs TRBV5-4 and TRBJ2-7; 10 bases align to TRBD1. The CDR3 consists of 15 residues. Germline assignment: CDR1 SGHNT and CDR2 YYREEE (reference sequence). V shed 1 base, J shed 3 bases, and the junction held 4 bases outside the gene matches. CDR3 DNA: TGTGCCAGCAGCTTGTTTGGGACAGGGGACTACGAGCAGTACTTC. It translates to CASSLFGTGDYEQYF.

CDR3 amino acids: CAISEVGGAETGELFF. The CDR3 DNA sequence: TGTGCCATCAGTGAAGTGGGGGGCGCAGAGACCGGGGAGCTGTTTTTT. This sequence joins TRBV10-3 and TRBJ2-2; possibly TRBD1 or TRBD2 for D (6 bases each). This CDR3 spans 16 amino acids. CDR1 ENHRY and CDR2 SYGVKD come from the germline V gene. Trimming took 3 bases from V and 5 from J, leaving 16 bases between them.

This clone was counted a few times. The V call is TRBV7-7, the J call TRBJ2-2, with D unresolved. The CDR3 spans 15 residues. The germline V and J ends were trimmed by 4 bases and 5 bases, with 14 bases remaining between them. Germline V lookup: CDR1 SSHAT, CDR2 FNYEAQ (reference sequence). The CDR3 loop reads CASSSDSRKTGELFF. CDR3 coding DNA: TGTGCCAGCAGCTCGGATAGCAGGAAAACCGGGGAGCTGTTTTTT.

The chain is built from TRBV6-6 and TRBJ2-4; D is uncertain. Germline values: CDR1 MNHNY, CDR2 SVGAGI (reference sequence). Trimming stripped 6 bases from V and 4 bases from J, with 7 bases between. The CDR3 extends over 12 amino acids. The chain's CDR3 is CASSDPKNIQYF. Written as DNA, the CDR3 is TGTGCCAGCAGCGACCCGAAAAACATTCAGTACTTC.

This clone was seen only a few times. In DNA form, the CDR3 reads TGTGCCACCAGCAGTTTTGGGGCCGACACAGATACGCAGTATTTT. Translating it yields CATSSFGADTDTQYF. The genes are TRBV15 and TRBJ2-3; tentative D call: TRBD1 (5 bases). Germline-derived CDR1 and CDR2 are LNHNV and YYDKDF (reference sequence). The CDR3 loop spans 15 amino acids. V was pared by 3 bases and J by 2 bases, with 12 bases between.

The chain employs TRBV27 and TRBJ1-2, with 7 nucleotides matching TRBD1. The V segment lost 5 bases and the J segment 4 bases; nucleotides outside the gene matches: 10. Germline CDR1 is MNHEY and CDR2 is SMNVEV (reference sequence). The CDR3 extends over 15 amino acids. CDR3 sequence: CASSPARTGGYGYTF. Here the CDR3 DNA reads TGTGCCAGCAGTCCCGCACGGACAGGAGGCTATGGCTACACCTTC.

In nucleotides, the CDR3 is TGTGCCATCAGTGAGCAACAGAACAATCAGCCCCAGCATTTT. This gives the protein CAISEQQNNQPQHF. The chain couples TRBV10-3 to TRBJ1-5; no clear D. CDR1 is ENHRY, CDR2 SYGVKD, per germline. Trimming removed 2 bases from V and 3 bases from J, with 8 bases in between. The CDR3 is 14 amino acids.

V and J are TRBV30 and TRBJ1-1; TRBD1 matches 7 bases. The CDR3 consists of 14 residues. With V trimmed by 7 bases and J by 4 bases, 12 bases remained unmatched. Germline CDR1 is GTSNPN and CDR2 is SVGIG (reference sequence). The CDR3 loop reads CAYQTGVGTTEAFF. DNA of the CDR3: TGTGCCTACCAAACAGGGGTCGGGACCACTGAAGCTTTCTTT.

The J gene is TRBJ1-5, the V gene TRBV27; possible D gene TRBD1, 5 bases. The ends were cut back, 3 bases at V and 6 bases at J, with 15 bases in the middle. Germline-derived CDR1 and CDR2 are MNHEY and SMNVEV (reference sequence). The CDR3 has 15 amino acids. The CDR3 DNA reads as TGTGCCAGCAGTTTTTCCAGGGCAAGGGGTCAGCCCCAGCATTTT. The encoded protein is CASSFSRARGQPQHF.